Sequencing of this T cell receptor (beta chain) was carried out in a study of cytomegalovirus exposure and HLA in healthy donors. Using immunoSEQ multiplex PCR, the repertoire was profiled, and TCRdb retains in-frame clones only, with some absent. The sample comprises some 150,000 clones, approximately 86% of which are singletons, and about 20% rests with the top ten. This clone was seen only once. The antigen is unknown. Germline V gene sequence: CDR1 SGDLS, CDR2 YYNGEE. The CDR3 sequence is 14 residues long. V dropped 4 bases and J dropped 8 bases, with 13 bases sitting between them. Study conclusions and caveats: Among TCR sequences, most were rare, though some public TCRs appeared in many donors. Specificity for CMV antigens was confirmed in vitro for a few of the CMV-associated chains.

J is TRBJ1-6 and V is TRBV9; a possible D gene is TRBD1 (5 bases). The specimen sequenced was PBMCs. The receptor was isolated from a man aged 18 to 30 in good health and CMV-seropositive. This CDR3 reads CASSSLWGDSPLHF. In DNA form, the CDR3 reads TGTGCCAGCAGCTCTCTTTGGGGGGATTCACCCCTCCACTTT.